This T cell receptor beta chain originates from a study of control samples from healthy donors and cancer patients. V lost 2 bases, J lost 4 bases, and 9 bases lay in between. The germline gives CDR1 GTSNPN, CDR2 SVGIG (reference sequence). CDR3 length: 13 amino acids. Clones were sequenced by immunoSEQ multiplex PCR, and TCRdb holds only the in-frame ones, with some missing. This sample has 60,000 or so clones, with around 90% found just once. The sequencing input was blood. This sequence originates from a man in his fifties in good health. V is TRBV30 and J is TRBJ1-5; D ambiguous. The CDR3 DNA reads as TGTGCCTGGAGTCCTGGGAAAAATCAGCCCCAGCATTTT. Its translation: CAWSPGKNQPQHF.